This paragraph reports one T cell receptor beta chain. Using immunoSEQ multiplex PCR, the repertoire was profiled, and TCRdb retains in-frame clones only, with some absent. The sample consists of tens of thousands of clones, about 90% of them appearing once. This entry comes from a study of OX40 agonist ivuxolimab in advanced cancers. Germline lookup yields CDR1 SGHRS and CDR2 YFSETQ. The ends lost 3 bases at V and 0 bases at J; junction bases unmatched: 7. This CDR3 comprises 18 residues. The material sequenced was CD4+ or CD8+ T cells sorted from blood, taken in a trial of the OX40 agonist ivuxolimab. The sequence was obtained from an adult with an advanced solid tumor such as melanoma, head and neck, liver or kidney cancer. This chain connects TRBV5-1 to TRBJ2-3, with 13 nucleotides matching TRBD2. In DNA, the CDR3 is TGCGCCAGCAGCTCGGGACTAGCGGGAATGACTAGCACAGATACGCAGTATTTT. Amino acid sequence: CASSSGLAGMTSTDTQYF.